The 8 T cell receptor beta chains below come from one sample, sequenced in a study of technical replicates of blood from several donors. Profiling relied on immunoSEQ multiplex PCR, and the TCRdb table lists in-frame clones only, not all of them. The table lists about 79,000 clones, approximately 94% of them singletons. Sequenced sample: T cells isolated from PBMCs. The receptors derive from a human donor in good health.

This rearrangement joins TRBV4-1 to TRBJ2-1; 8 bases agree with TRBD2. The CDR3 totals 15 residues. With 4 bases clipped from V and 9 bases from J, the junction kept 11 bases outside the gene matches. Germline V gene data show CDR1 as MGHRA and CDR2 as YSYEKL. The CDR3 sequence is CASSRLSTSGGEQFF. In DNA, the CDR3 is TGCGCCAGCAGCCGGCTCTCCACTAGCGGAGGTGAGCAGTTCTTC.

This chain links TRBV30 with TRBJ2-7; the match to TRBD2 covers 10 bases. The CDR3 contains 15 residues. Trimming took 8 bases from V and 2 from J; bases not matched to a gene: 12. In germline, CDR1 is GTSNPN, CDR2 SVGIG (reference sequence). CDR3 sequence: CASRHHLAGAYEQYF. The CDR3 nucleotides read TGTGCCAGCCGACATCACCTAGCGGGAGCCTACGAGCAGTACTTC.

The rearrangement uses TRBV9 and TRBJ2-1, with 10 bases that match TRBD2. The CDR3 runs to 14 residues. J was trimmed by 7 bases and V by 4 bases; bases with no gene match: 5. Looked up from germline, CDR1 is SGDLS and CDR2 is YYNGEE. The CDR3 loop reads CASSQRGGGNEQFF. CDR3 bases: TGTGCCAGCAGCCAGCGGGGGGGCGGGAATGAGCAGTTCTTC. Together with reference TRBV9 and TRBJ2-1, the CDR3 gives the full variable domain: DSGVTQTPKHLITATGQRVTLRCSPRSGDLSVYWYQQSLDQGLQFLIQYYNGEERAKGNILERFSAQQFPDLHSELNLSSLELGDSALYFCASSQRGGGNEQFFGPGTRLTVL.

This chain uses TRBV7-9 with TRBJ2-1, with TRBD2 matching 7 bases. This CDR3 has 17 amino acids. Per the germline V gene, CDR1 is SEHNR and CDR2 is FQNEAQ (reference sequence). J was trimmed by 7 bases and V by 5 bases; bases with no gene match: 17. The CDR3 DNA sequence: TGTGCCAGCAGCCCCTTGGGGGGACTATTGCTCGGTAATGAGCAGTTCTTC. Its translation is CASSPLGGLLLGNEQFF.

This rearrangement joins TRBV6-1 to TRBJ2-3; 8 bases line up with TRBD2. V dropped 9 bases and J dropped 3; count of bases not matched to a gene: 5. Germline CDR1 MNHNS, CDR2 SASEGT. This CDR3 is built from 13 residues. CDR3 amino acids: CASGGGNTDTQYF. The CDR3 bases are TGTGCCAGTGGCGGGGGGAATACAGATACGCAGTATTTT.

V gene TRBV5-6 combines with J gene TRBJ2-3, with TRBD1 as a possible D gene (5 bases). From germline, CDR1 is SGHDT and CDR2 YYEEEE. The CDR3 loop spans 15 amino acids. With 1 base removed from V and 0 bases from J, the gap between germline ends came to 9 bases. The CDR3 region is CASSLTQASTDTQYF. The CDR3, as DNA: TGTGCCAGCAGCTTGACACAGGCTAGCACAGATACGCAGTATTTT.

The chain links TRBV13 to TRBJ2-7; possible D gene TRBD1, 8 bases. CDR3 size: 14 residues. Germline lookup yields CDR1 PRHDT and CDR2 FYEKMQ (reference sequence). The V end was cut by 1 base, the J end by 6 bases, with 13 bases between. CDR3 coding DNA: TGTGCCAGCAGCTTAGCACAGGGGGGGTCCGAGCAGTACTTC. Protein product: CASSLAQGGSEQYF.

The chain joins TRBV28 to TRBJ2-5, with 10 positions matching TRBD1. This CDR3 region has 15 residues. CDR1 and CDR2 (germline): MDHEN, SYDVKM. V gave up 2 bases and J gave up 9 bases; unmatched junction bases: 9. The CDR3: CASSLPGQGEEAQYF. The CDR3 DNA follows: TGTGCCAGCAGTTTACCTGGACAGGGGGAGGAGGCCCAGTACTTC.